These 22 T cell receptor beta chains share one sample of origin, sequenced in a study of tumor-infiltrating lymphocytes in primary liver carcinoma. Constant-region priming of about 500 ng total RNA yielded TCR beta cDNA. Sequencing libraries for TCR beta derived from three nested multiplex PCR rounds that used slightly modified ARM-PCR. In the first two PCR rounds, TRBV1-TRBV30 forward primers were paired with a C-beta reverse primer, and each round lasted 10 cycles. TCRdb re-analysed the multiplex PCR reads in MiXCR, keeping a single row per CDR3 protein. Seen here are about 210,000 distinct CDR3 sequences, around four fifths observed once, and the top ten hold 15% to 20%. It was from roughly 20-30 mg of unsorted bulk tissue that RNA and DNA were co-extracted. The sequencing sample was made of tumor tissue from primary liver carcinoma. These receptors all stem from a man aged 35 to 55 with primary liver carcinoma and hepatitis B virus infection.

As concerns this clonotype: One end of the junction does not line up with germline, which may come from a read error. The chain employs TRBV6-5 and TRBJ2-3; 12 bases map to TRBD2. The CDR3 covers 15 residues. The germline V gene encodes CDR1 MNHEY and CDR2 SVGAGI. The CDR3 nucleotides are TGTGCCAACAACACAGGACTAGCGGGAACAGATACGCACTATTTT. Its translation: CANNTGLAGTDTHYF.

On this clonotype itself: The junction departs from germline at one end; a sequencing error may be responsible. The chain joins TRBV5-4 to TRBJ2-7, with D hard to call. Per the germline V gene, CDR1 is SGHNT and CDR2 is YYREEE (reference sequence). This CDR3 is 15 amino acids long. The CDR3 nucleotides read TGTGCAAGCAGCACCCAGAGCAGCGTGACCCACGAGCAGTACTTC. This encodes CASSTQSSVTHEQYF. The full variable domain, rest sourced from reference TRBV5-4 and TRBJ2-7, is ETGVTQSPTHLIKTRGQQVTLRCSSQSGHNTVSWYQQALGQGPQFIFQYYREEENGRGNFPPRFSGLQFPNYSSELNVNALELDDSALYLCASSTQSSVTHEQYFGPGTRLTVT.

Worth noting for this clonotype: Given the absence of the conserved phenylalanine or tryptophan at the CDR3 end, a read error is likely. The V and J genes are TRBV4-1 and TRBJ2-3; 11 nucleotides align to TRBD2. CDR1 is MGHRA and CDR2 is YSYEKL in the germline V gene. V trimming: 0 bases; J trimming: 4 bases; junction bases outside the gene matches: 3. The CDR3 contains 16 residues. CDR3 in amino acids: CASSQETSGSPDTQYS. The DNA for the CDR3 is TGCGCCAGCAGCCAAGAAACTAGCGGGAGTCCAGATACGCAGTATTCT.

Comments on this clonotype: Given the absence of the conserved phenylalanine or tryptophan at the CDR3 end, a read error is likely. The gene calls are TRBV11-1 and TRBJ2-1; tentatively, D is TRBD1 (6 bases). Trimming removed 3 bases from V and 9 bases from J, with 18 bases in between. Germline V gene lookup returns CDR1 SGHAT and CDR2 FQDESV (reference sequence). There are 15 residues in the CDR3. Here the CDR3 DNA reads TGTGCCAGCAGCTTCAAGGGACCGCTGGACAGTGAGCAGTTCCTC. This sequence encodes CASSFKGPLDSEQFL.

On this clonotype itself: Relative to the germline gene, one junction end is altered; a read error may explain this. In nucleotides, the CDR3 is TGTGCCACGCAGCGGCTGCGCTCTGGGGCCAACGTCCCGACTTTC. Translated: CATQRLRSGANVPTF. The gene calls are TRBV11-2 and TRBJ2-6; D could derive from TRBD1 or TRBD2 (5 bases each). There are 15 residues in the CDR3. The V gene's germline CDR1 is SGHAT and CDR2 FQNNGV.

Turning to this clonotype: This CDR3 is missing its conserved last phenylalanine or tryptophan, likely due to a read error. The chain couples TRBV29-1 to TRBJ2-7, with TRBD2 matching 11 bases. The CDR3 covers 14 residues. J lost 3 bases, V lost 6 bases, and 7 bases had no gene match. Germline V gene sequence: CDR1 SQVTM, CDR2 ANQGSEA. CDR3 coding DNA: TGCAGCGTGACACTCGGGACTAGCGGCTACGAGCAGTACCTA. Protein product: CSVTLGTSGYEQYL.

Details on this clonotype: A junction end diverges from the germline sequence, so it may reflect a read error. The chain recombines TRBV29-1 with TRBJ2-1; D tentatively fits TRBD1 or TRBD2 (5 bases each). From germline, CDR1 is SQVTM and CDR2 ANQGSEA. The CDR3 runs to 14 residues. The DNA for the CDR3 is TGTAGCGTTGAAGTGATGCACGGGGCGAGTGAGCAGTTCTTC. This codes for CSVEVMHGASEQFF.

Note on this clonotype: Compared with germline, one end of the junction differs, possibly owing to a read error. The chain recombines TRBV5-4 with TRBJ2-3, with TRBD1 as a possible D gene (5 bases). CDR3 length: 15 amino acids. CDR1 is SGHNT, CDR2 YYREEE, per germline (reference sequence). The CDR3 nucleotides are TGTCCCAGCAGGGTAGTAGGGCTTCGCGGTGATACGCAGTATTTT. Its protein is CPSRVVGLRGDTQYF.

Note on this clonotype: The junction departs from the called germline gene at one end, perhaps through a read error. The CDR3 DNA sequence: TGTGCCATCAGCGAAGGACAGGAGGTAATTCAAGAGACCCAGTTCTTC. This encodes CAISEGQEVIQETQFF. The chain combines TRBV11-1 with TRBJ2-5, with 7 bases lining up with TRBD1. The J call may be wrong; the DNA end is better matched by TRBJ2-1. CDR1 and CDR2 from the germline V gene are SGHAT and FQDESV (reference sequence). The CDR3 is 16 amino acids.

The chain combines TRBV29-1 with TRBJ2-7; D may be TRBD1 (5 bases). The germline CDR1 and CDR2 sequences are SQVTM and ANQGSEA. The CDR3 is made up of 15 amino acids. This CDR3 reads CSVIFRQPGTYEQYF. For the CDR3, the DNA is TGCAGTGTCATTTTTCGACAGCCAGGAACCTACGAGCAGTACTTC.

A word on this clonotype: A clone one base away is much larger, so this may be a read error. CDR3 in amino acids: CATASELAGANEQFF. CDR3 nucleotides: TGTGCCACCGCCTCGGAGCTAGCGGGAGCCAATGAGCAGTTCTTC. This rearrangement joins TRBV24-1 to TRBJ2-1, with 10 bases lining up with TRBD2. Germline lookup yields CDR1 KGHDR and CDR2 SFDVKD. The CDR3 is 15 amino acids. Trimming at V came to 9 bases and at J to 6 bases, leaving 10 bases not matched to a gene.

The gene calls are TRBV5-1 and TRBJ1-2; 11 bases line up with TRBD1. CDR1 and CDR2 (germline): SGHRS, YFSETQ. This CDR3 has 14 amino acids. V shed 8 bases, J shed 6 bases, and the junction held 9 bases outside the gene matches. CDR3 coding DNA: TGCGCCAGTAGCCCTTGGACAGGGGGCAATGGCTACACCTTC. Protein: CASSPWTGGNGYTF.

The CDR3: CSVALGTDTQYF. DNA of the CDR3: TGCAGCGTTGCCCTCGGGACAGATACGCAGTATTTT. The V gene is TRBV29-1, the J gene TRBJ2-3; no firm D call. V was clipped by 4 bases and J by 3 bases, with 8 bases between them. Germline V CDR1 and CDR2: SQVTM, ANQGSEA. The CDR3 contains 12 residues.

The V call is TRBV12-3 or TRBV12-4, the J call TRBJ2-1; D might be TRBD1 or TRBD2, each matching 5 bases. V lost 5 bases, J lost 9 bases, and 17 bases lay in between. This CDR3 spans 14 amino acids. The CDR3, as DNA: TGTGCCAGCAGTCCTGGGGGTGGCTTCATTGAGCAGTTCTTC. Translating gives CASSPGGGFIEQFF.

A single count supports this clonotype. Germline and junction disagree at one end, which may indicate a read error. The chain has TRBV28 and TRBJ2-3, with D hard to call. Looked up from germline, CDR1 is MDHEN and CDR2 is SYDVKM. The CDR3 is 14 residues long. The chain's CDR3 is CDSSPPTGTDTQYF. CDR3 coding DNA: TGTGACAGCAGTCCCCCCACCGGAACAGATACGCAGTATTTT.

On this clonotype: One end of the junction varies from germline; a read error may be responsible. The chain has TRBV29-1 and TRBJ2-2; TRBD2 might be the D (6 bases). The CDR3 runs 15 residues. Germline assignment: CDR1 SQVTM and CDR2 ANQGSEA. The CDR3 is CNVAGSLGRTGKLFF. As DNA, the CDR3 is TGCAACGTTGCGGGGAGTCTAGGGCGAACCGGGAAGCTGTTTTTT.

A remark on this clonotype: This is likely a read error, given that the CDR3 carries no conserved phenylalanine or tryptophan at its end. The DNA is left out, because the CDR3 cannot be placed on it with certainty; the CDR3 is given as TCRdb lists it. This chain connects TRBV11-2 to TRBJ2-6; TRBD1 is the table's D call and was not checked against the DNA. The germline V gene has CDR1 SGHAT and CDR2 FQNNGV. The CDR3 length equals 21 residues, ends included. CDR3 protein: CASSMGGDRGISLSGANVPTS.

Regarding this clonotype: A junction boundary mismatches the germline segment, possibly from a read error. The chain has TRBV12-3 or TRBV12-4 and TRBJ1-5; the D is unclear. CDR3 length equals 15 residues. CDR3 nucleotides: TGTGCCAGCAGTAGAAAGTTAGATAGCAATCAGTCCCAGCATTTT. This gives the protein CASSRKLDSNQSQHF.

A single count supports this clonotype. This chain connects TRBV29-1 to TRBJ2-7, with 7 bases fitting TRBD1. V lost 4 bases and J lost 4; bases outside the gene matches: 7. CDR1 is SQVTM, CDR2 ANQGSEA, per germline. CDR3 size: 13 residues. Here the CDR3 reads CSVGLGTDYEQYF. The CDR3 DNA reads TGCAGCGTTGGACTCGGGACAGATTACGAGCAGTACTTC.

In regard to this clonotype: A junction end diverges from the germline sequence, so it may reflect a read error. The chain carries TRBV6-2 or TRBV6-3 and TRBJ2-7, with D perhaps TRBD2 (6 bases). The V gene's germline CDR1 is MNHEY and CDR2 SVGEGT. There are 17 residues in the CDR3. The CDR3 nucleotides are TGTGTCAGCAGTAACGATGAGAGGACTGGCGGGATCTACGAGCAGTACTTC. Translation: CVSSNDERTGGIYEQYF.

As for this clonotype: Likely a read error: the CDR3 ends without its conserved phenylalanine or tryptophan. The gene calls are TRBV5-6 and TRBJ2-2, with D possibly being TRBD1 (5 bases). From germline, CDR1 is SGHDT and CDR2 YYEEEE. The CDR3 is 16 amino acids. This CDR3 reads CASSLRFRAYTGELFL. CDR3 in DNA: TGTGCCAGCAGCTTGCGGTTCAGGGCCTACACCGGAGAGCTGTTTTTA.

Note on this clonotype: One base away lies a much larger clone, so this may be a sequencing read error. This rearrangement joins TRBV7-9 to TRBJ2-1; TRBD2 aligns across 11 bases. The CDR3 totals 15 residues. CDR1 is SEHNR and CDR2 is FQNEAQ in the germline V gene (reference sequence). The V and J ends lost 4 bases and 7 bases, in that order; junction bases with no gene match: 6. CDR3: CASSYPTSGKNEQFF. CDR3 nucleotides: TGTGCCAGCAGCTATCCGACTAGCGGGAAGAATGAGCAGTTCTTC.